The entry below describes one TCR beta chain. The antigen remains undetermined. The data were obtained in a study of T cell responses to AZD1222 COVID-19 vaccine. Generated by immunoSEQ multiplex PCR, the TCRdb table keeps only in-frame clones and is missing some. The repertoire has 130,000 to 150,000 clones, about 86% of them found once; the top ten carry less than 6%. The CDR3 is 15 residues long. The V gene's germline CDR1 is MNHEY and CDR2 SVGAGI. Trimming cost V 5 bases and J 0 bases; bases outside gene matches: 2. General study points: Of the AZD1222 recipients, only 5 or 6 were seropositive at baseline. The CD4 TCRs associated with vaccination extended across spike and predominated at 160-218 and 743-854.

Pooling of second doses given at about 4 or about 12 weeks was done. The sequencing used peripheral blood, collected 28 days after the second AZD1222 dose. J is TRBJ2-5 and V is TRBV6-5, with 11 bases fitting TRBD2. This TCR was sampled from an adult who received the AZD1222 COVID-19 vaccine. The CDR3 spells CASSPSGRHQETQYF. Here the CDR3 DNA reads TGTGCCAGCAGTCCTAGCGGGAGGCACCAAGAGACCCAGTACTTC.